This entry lists 10 T cell receptor beta chains sequenced from one sample in a study of blood T cell repertoires in COVID-19. Sequencing was performed with immunoSEQ multiplex PCR; in TCRdb, only in-frame clones are kept and a portion is missing. The table lists 350,000 to 450,000 clones, approximately 89% of them singletons. Sequencing was performed on PBMCs or T cells enriched from blood (not recorded which). The receptors here all came from a man aged 40-49 years in a cohort exposed to, infected with or recovered from COVID-19 (not recorded which).

The V and J genes are TRBV30 and TRBJ1-3, with D uncertain. CDR1 GTSNPN and CDR2 SVGIG come from the germline V gene (reference sequence). V lost 0 bases to trimming and J lost 4 bases, with 7 bases between them. This CDR3 comprises 13 residues. This chain's CDR3 is CAWSVRVGNTIYF. Here the CDR3 DNA reads TGTGCCTGGAGTGTACGGGTGGGAAACACCATATATTTT.

The chain uses TRBV11-2 and TRBJ2-1; perhaps TRBD2 as D (6 bases). V lost 4 bases and J lost 0, with 10 bases in between. The CDR3 has 15 amino acids. Per the germline V gene, CDR1 is SGHAT and CDR2 is FQNNGV. The DNA of the CDR3 is TGTGCCAGCAGCTCGCTGGGGGGCTCCTACAATGAGCAGTTCTTC. Translation gives CASSSLGGSYNEQFF.

This clone appeared a single time. The CDR3 here is CASSLDWAGGPSEQFF. The CDR3 DNA follows: TGTGCCAGCAGCTTAGACTGGGCGGGAGGGCCTAGTGAGCAGTTCTTC. This chain connects TRBV11-2 to TRBJ2-1; 9 nucleotides line up with TRBD2. The CDR3 has 16 amino acids. J lost 9 bases, V lost 0 bases, and 9 bases had no gene match. Germline assignment: CDR1 SGHAT and CDR2 FQNNGV.

The chain combines TRBV9 with TRBJ2-1; 11 nucleotides agree with TRBD1. V lost 4 bases to trimming and J lost 8 bases; unmatched junction nucleotides: 11. The germline V gene encodes CDR1 SGDLS and CDR2 YYNGEE. The CDR3 is 16 residues long. The CDR3 nucleotides are TGTGCCAGCAGCACCCGGACAGGGGGCAGGTCAGATGAGCAGTTCTTC. It encodes CASSTRTGGRSDEQFF.

The chain employs TRBV5-4 and TRBJ1-6, with D possibly matching TRBD1 (5 bases). From germline, CDR1 is SGHNT and CDR2 YYREEE (reference sequence). The V gene lost 4 bases and the J gene lost 4 bases, with 9 bases spanning the gap. This CDR3 comprises 14 residues. The CDR3 bases are TGTGCCAGCAGCGTGACAGTTTATAATTCACCCCTCCACTTT. Translated: CASSVTVYNSPLHF.

This clone turned up a few times. V gene TRBV3-1 (or the pseudogene TRBV3-2) combines with J gene TRBJ2-7, with D uncertain. Trimming pared 1 base from V and 7 bases from J, leaving 11 bases between. The germline V gene has CDR1 LGHDT and CDR2 YNNKEL (reference sequence). The CDR3 loop spans 13 amino acids. The chain's CDR3 is CASSQAPRVEQYF. The DNA of the CDR3 is TGTGCCAGCAGCCAAGCGCCTCGGGTTGAGCAGTACTTC.

The chain uses TRBV2 and TRBJ2-1, with TRBD2 matching 10 bases. V lost 6 bases, J lost 9 bases, and 5 bases stayed unmatched. From germline, CDR1 is SNHLY and CDR2 FYNNEI. This CDR3 region has 13 residues. The DNA for the CDR3 is TGTGCCAGCAGCTTAGCGGGAGGCCCTGAGCAGTTCTTC. As protein: CASSLAGGPEQFF. The variable domain in full, completed from reference TRBV2 and TRBJ2-1, reads EPEVTQTPSHQVTQMGQEVILRCVPISNHLYFYWYRQILGQKVEFLVSFYNNEISEKSEIFDDQFSVERPDGSNFTLKIRSTKLEDSAMYFCASSLAGGPEQFFGPGTRLTVL.

The chain combines TRBV28 with TRBJ1-2; 7 nucleotides agree with TRBD1. This CDR3 is built from 15 residues. V lost 6 bases, J lost 4 bases, and 11 bases stayed unmatched. CDR1 and CDR2 (germline): MDHEN, SYDVKM. The CDR3 coding sequence is TGTGCCAGCAGCCGGTCGACAGGGAATGTCTATGGCTACACCTTC. This codes for CASSRSTGNVYGYTF.

V usage is TRBV6-5 and J usage is TRBJ2-1; weak D call: TRBD2 (5 bases). Germline V lookup: CDR1 MNHEY, CDR2 SVGAGI. Deletions cut 7 bases from V and 9 bases from J, with 10 bases between. The CDR3 runs 11 residues. The CDR3 DNA follows: TGTGCCAGCACTCTAGGAGGTGAGCAGTTCTTC. It encodes CASTLGGEQFF.

The chain links TRBV6-2 or TRBV6-3 to TRBJ2-7, with 14 bases aligning to TRBD2. V shed 6 bases and J 5 bases; nucleotides not matched to a gene: 15. Germline values: CDR1 MNHEY, CDR2 SVGEGT. The CDR3 covers 18 residues. This chain's CDR3 is CASSPNPSGTSGRHEQYF. In nucleotides, the CDR3 is TGTGCCAGCAGCCCAAACCCTTCCGGGACTAGCGGGAGACACGAGCAGTACTTC.